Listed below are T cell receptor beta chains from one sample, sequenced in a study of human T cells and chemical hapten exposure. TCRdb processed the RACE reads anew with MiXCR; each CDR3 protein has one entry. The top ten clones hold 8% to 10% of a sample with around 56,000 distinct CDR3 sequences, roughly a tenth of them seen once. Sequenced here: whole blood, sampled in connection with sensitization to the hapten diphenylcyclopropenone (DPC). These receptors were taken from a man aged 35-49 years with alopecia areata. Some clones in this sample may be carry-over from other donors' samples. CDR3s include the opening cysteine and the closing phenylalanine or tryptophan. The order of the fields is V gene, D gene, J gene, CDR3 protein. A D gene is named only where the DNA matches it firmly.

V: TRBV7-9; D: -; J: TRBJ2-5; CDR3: CASSFIESETQYF
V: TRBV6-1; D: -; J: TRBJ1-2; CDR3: CASREAGLYGYTF
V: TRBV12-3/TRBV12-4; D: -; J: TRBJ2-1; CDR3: CASSLVGGASVYNEQFF
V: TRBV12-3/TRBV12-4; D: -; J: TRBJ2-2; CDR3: CASSLQLTGELFF
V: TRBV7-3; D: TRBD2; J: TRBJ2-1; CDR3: CASSPGLAYNEQFF
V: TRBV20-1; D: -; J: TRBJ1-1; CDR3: CSARVSETEAFF
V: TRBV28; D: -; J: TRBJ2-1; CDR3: CASSVQQALSYNEQFF
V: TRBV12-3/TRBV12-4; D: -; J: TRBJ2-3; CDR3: CASSTSTLHSHADTQYF
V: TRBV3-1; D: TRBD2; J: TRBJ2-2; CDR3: CASSQESRLAGVSGELFF
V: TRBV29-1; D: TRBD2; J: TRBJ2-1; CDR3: CSGATGTSGRSKEQFF
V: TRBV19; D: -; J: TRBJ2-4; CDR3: CASSRDRQGIQYF
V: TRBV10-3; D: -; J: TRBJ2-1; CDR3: CAISESNAGTNEQFF
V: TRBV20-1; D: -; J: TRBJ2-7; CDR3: CSARRGSYEQYF
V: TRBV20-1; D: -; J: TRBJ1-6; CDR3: CSASGDYSNSPLHF
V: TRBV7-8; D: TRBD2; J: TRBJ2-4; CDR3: CASSLKTLADDLAKNIQYF
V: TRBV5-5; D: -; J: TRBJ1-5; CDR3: CASSPSDFEPQHF
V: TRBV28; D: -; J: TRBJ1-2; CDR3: CASSSQGDGANYGYTF
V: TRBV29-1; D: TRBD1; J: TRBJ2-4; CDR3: CSVEGTGGINIQYF
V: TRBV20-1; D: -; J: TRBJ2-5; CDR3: CSASPAEGEETQYF
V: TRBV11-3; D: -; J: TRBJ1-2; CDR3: CASSLWRGSFNYGYTF
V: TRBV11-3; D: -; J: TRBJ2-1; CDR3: CASSPDGSSYNEQFF
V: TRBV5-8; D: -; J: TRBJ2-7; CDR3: CASSLGGFEQYF
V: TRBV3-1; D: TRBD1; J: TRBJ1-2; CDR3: CASSHGTDGYTF
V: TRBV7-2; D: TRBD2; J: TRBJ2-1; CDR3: CASSPLPRGGPTRANEQFF
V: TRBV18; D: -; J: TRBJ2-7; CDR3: CASSPQSSYEQYF
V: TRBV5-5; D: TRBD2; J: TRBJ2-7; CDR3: CASSLRRERYEQYF
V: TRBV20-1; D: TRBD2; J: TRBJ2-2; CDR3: CSAFTLAGGPVRELFF
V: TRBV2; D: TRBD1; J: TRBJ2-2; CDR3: CASSVDRGRHTGELFF
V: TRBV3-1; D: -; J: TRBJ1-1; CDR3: CASSHPQGNTEAFF
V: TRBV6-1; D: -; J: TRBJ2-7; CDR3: CASSVAGTYEQYF
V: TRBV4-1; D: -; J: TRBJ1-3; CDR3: CASSQSAGNGNTIYF
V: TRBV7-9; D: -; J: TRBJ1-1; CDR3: CASSVSGGTEAFF
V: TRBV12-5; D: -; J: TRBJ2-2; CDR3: CASGSGRNTGELFF
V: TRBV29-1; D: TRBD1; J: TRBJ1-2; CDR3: CSVGRQGNNYGYTF
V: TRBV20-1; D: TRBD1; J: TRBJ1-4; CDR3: CSARDRKDRGDEKLFF
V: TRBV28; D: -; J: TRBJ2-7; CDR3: CASSDMGRAGEQYF
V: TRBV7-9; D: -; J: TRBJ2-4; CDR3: CASSSEGLRDIQYF
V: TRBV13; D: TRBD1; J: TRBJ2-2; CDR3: CASSQPRDRGRGAGELFF
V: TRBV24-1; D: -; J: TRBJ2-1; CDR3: CATRAPRRNEQFF
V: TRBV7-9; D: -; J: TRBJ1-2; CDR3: CASSLSLLGPHGYTF
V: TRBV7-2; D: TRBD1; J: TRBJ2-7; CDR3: CASSLIPWDRNSYEQYF
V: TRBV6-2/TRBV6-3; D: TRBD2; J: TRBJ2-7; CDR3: CASGPPGGYYEQYF
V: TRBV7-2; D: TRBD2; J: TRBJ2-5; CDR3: CASSPPGLAGQETQYF
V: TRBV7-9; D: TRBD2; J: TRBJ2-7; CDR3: CASSLITSGGYEQYF
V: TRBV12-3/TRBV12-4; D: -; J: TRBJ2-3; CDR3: CASSHGPKIRTDTQYF
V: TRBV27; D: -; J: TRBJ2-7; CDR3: CASSYTSPSYEQYF
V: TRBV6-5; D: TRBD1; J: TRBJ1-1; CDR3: CASRSGTGGVAFF
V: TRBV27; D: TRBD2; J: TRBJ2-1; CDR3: CASSPGTSGRPLWNEQFF
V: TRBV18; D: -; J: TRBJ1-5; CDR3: CASSPTQGGGNQPQHF
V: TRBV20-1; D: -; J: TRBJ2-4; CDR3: CSATAGIPTSAKNIQYF
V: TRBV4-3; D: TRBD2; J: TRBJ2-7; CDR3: CASSQDYPGGSSYEQYF
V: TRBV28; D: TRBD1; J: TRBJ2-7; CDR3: CASSHYGTGNYEQYF
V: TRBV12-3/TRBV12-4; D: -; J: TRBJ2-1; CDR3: CASSLRVDEQFF
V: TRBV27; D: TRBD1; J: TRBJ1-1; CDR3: CASSLGSTGDAAFF
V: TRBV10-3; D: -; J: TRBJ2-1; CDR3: CATTTANEQFF
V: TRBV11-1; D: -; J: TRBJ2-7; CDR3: CASSLAGTSGEQYF
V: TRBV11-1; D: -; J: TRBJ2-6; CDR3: CASSLGATGANVLTF